These 17 T cell receptor beta chains originate from one sample sequenced in a study of blood T cells in healthy people across ages. A J-beta primer mix and a sample-barcoded 5' primer were used in a second PCR of roughly 7 to 12 cycles. Each CDR3 protein is one row after TCRdb ran MiXCR on the 5' RACE reads. Of 1.5 million to 2 million distinct CDR3 sequences listed, less than 50% are singletons. Specimen: blood. The origin of the receptors is a woman between 40 and 55 years old in good health.

This clonotype was counted a few times. This CDR3 reads CASSGGVEQYF. For the CDR3, the DNA is TGTGCCAGCAGCGGGGGCGTCGAGCAGTACTTC. The V and J genes are TRBV12-3 or TRBV12-4 and TRBJ2-7; either TRBD1 or TRBD2 may fit D (6 bases each). V was trimmed by 6 bases and J by 6 bases, leaving 9 bases between them. The length of the CDR3 is 11 residues.

The chain recombines TRBV12-3 or TRBV12-4 with TRBJ2-3; 14 nucleotides agree with TRBD2. This CDR3 spans 15 amino acids. V shed 6 bases and J 6 bases; nucleotides not matched to a gene: 5. The CDR3 region has the DNA TGTGCCAGCAGGACTAGCGGGGGGGCGAGGGATACGCAGTATTTT. It is translated as CASRTSGGARDTQYF.

This chain links TRBV7-2 with TRBJ1-4; 9 bases match TRBD1. This CDR3 has 14 amino acids. Germline-derived CDR1 and CDR2 are SGHTA and FQGNSA. V gave up 6 bases and J gave up 8 bases; unmatched junction bases: 7. As DNA, the CDR3 is TGTGCCAGCAGGTTGGGACAGGGTGGCGAAAAACTGTTTTTT. It encodes CASRLGQGGEKLFF.

The chain employs TRBV7-3 and TRBJ2-7; 10 bases align to TRBD1. The CDR3 has 19 amino acids. Losses at the gene ends were 5 bases for V and 0 bases for J; bases not matched to a gene: 16. Germline loops: CDR1 SGHTA, CDR2 FQGTGA. The DNA of the CDR3 is TGTGCCAGCAGCCCTCCGCGGGGGCAAGACAGGGGGCGCTCCTACGAGCAGTACTTC. Protein: CASSPPRGQDRGRSYEQYF.

The gene calls are TRBV7-9 and TRBJ2-5; D is perhaps TRBD1 (5 bases). Germline CDR1 SEHNR, CDR2 FQNEAQ (reference sequence). V was trimmed by 2 bases and J by 3 bases, leaving 19 bases between them. This CDR3 spans 17 amino acids. The CDR3 is CASSLRAGGAGKETQYF. CDR3 coding DNA: TGTGCCAGCAGCTTAAGGGCCGGTGGGGCCGGCAAAGAGACCCAGTACTTC. The complete variable domain, with remaining parts taken from reference TRBV7-9 and TRBJ2-5, reads DTGVSQNPRHKITKRGQNVTFRCDPISEHNRLYWYRQTLGQGPEFLTYFQNEAQLEKSRLLSDRFSAERPKGSFSTLEIQRTEQGDSAMYLCASSLRAGGAGKETQYFGPGTRLLVL.

V usage is TRBV7-9 and J usage is TRBJ2-3, with D perhaps TRBD2 (6 bases). Trimming shortened V by 5 bases and J by 3 bases, and 18 bases separated the two germline ends. The length of the CDR3 is 16 residues. CDR1 is SEHNR and CDR2 is FQNEAQ in the germline V gene (reference sequence). CDR3 DNA: TGTGCCAGCAGCCCAATTGCAGGACTATTGACAGATACGCAGTATTTT. Protein sequence: CASSPIAGLLTDTQYF. Looking up the rest from reference TRBV7-9 and TRBJ2-3 gives the full variable domain: DTGVSQNPRHKITKRGQNVTFRCDPISEHNRLYWYRQTLGQGPEFLTYFQNEAQLEKSRLLSDRFSAERPKGSFSTLEIQRTEQGDSAMYLCASSPIAGLLTDTQYFGPGTRLTVL.

This chain connects TRBV9 to TRBJ1-1, with D tentatively TRBD1 (6 bases). This CDR3 is 14 amino acids long. Germline-derived CDR1 and CDR2 are SGDLS and YYNGEE. V dropped 2 bases and J dropped 1 base, with 9 bases sitting between them. CDR3 residues: CASSVGGSNTEAFF. The CDR3 bases are TGTGCCAGCAGCGTTGGGGGCTCGAACACTGAAGCTTTCTTT.

This clonotype was seen a single time. The rearrangement joins TRBV28 to TRBJ2-2; maybe TRBD1 (6 bases). CDR1 and CDR2 from the germline V gene are MDHEN and SYDVKM. This CDR3 has 18 residues. Trimming shortened V by 4 bases and J by 2 bases, and 20 bases separated the two germline ends. Here the CDR3 reads CASSYPPSGVLNTGELFF. In DNA, the CDR3 is TGTGCCAGCAGTTACCCTCCCTCAGGGGTCCTTAACACCGGGGAGCTGTTTTTT.

The V and J genes are TRBV20-1 and TRBJ2-3, with TRBD2 matching 11 bases. Germline V CDR1 and CDR2: DFQATT, SNEGSKA (reference sequence). This CDR3 is built from 15 residues. The V gene end was trimmed by 8 bases and the J gene end by 4 bases; junction bases not matched to a gene: 11. The CDR3 DNA sequence: TGCAGTTCAACACTAGGGACTAGCGGCGCAGATACGCAGTATTTT. Translation: CSSTLGTSGADTQYF.

This chain joins TRBV5-1 and TRBJ2-3, with D possibly matching TRBD1 (6 bases). The CDR3 runs to 14 residues. Trimming stripped 2 bases from V and 3 bases from J, with 10 bases between. Germline V gene lookup returns CDR1 SGHRS and CDR2 YFSETQ. CDR3 nucleotides: TGCGCCAGCAGCTTAACAGGGCAAACAGATACGCAGTATTTT. Encoded protein: CASSLTGQTDTQYF.

The chain recombines TRBV6-2 or TRBV6-3 with TRBJ2-1; 7 bases fit TRBD2. CDR3 length equals 15 residues. V lost 5 bases, J lost 3 bases, and 7 bases stayed unmatched. The germline CDR1 and CDR2 sequences are MNHEY and SVGEGT. The CDR3 nucleotides read TGTGCCAGCAGTCACTTAGCGGGCCTCTACAATGAGCAGTTCTTC. It is translated as CASSHLAGLYNEQFF.

The CDR3 loop reads CASSPWLNEAFF. CDR3 bases: TGTGCCAGCAGCCCTTGGCTCAACGAAGCTTTCTTT. The V call is TRBV6-2 or TRBV6-3, the J call TRBJ1-1; D call uncertain. The CDR3 length is 12 residues. V was shortened by 6 bases and J by 8 bases, with 13 bases between the two germline ends. CDR1 and CDR2 (germline): MNHEY, SVGEGT.

The rearrangement links TRBV18 to TRBJ2-5; the D gene could be TRBD1 or TRBD2 (5 bases each). Germline values: CDR1 KGHSH, CDR2 LQKENI. CDR3 length equals 15 residues. V lost 2 bases, J lost 2 bases, and 12 bases lay in between. Here the CDR3 reads CASSPRDRRQETQYF. CDR3 in DNA: TGTGCCAGCTCACCAAGGGACCGGCGGCAAGAGACCCAGTACTTC. Using reference TRBV18 and TRBJ2-5 for the parts outside the CDR3, the full variable domain is NAGVMQNPRHLVRRRGQEARLRCSPMKGHSHVYWYRQLPEEGLKFMVYLQKENIIDESGMPKERFSAEFPKEGPSILRIQQVVRGDSAAYFCASSPRDRRQETQYFGPGTRLLVL.

The chain is built from TRBV20-1 and TRBJ2-1; D may be TRBD2 (5 bases). The CDR3 consists of 16 residues. In germline, CDR1 is DFQATT, CDR2 SNEGSKA (reference sequence). Trimming stripped 6 bases from V and 6 bases from J, with 24 bases between. Written as DNA, the CDR3 is TGCAGTGCCCCCCCAGCGGCCGGGGTACGGAGCAATGAGCAGTTCTTC. Translating gives CSAPPAAGVRSNEQFF.

The V gene is TRBV5-1, the J gene TRBJ1-2; no clear D. This CDR3 spans 12 amino acids. Deletions cut 5 bases from V and 4 bases from J, with 9 bases between. Per germline, CDR1 SGHRS and CDR2 YFSETQ. The chain's CDR3 is CASRRDRYGYTF. DNA for the CDR3: TGCGCCAGCAGAAGGGATCGCTATGGCTACACCTTC.

The V call is TRBV4-2, the J call TRBJ2-7, with TRBD2 matching over 12 bases. The DNA end is a closer match to TRBJ2-4, so the J assignment may be wrong. This CDR3 is built from 16 residues. Germline assignment: CDR1 LGHNA and CDR2 YNFKEQ. The DNA of the CDR3 is TGTGCCAGCAGCCAAGCCCCTAGCGGGGGGGCATACATTCAGTACTTC. This translates into CASSQAPSGGAYIQYF.

The rearrangement links TRBV5-1 to TRBJ1-2, with 11 bases lining up with TRBD1. The length of the CDR3 is 15 residues. J gave up 4 bases and V 4 bases, and 6 bases lay outside the gene matches. The germline V gene encodes CDR1 SGHRS and CDR2 YFSETQ. The CDR3 here is CASSIGTGGLYGYTF. Written as DNA, the CDR3 is TGCGCCAGCAGCATAGGGACAGGGGGACTCTATGGCTACACCTTC. Full variable domain (remainder filled in from reference TRBV5-1 and TRBJ1-2): KAGVTQTPRYLIKTRGQQVTLSCSPISGHRSVSWYQQTPGQGLQFLFEYFSETQRNKGNFPGRFSGRQFSNSRSEMNVSTLELGDSALYLCASSIGTGGLYGYTFGSGTRLTVV.